Given below is one T cell receptor beta chain in context. As originally analysed: The authors estimated nucleated cell counts from reference gene primer amplification. TCRdb's copy holds only in-frame clones and misses some; the assay was immunoSEQ multiplex PCR. V and J calls and clone size are given by that table; D and trimming were obtained from the DNA. This sample has about 140,000 clones; approximately 84% occur once, and the top ten carry 3% to 4%. Living in about two dozen US areas, the participants were between roughly 18 and 95 years of age. Participant-given clinical history determined each cohort assignment. The sample originates from a study of blood T cell repertoires in COVID-19. Study at large: PBMCs, B-cell-depleted T cells, or T cells were the source of the cDNA or gDNA that made up the material.

The V segment lost 9 bases and the J segment 8 bases; nucleotides outside the gene matches: 14. The germline V gene encodes CDR1 MNHNY and CDR2 SVGAGI (reference sequence). The CDR3 spans 15 residues. Material for sequencing was PBMCs or T cells enriched from blood (not recorded which). The chain couples TRBV6-6 to TRBJ2-1, with 9 positions matching TRBD2. This receptor was identified in a woman aged 50 to 65 with acute COVID-19. CDR3 in amino acids: CASFGGLAGMHEQFF. CDR3 DNA: TGTGCCAGTTTCGGGGGACTAGCAGGGATGCATGAGCAGTTCTTC.